The entry below describes one T cell receptor beta chain. The sample originates from a study of blood T cell repertoires in COVID-19. Study details: Sources were T cells, B-cell-depleted T cells, or PBMCs; the material itself was cDNA or gDNA.

The CDR3 is 11 residues long. The germline gives CDR1 MDHEN, CDR2 SYDVKM. The ends lost 2 bases at V and 10 bases at J; junction bases unmatched: 0. Libraries were prepared by immunoSEQ multiplex PCR; TCRdb keeps only in-frame clonotypes and omits some of them. The sample carries more than 110,000 clones, around four fifths recorded once. This sequence was found in a woman older than 75 with acute or convalescent COVID-19. Sequencing was performed on peripheral blood. The chain couples TRBV28 to TRBJ2-3; 7 bases are a match to TRBD2. The CDR3 region has the DNA TGTGCCAGCAGTTTAAGCGGGGCGCAGTATTTT. Protein sequence: CASSLSGAQYF.